This record concerns one T cell receptor beta chain sequence. The target antigen is unknown. These data belong to a study of beta chain features in type 1 diabetes. Sorting that relied on CD45RO/CCR7/CD25/CD127/CD95/CD27 yielded CD4+ naive, central memory, regulatory and stem cell-like memory cells. The entirety of the isolated RNA underwent reverse transcription, so expressed TCRB transcripts were sequenced. Measured with immunoSEQ multiplex PCR; TCRdb has only the in-frame clones, and not every one. The sample records about 260,000 clones, around 24% being singletons. General observations from the study: All four CD4+ subsets of Type 1 diabetes patients contained TCRB CDR3s that were moderately but significantly shorter. Researchers cautioned that cDNA sequencing could over-represent cells with high TCR expression. Within patients, naive, central memory and Treg TCRB repertoires seemed more similar than within healthy donors.

Sequencing input: naive CD4+ T cells from blood. The TCR was taken from a woman in her thirties with type 1 diabetes.

The CDR3: CASRSGGPGTDTQYF. The CDR3 DNA is TGTGCCAGCAGGTCGGGAGGGCCGGGCACAGATACGCAGTATTTT. The V gene is TRBV28, the J gene TRBJ2-3; TRBD2 agrees at 8 bases. The germline V gene has CDR1 MDHEN and CDR2 SYDVKM. The CDR3 has 15 residues. The V segment lost 6 bases and the J segment 1 base; nucleotides outside the gene matches: 6. Full variable domain (rest looked up from reference TRBV28 and TRBJ2-3): DVKVTQSSRYLVKRTGEKVFLECVQDMDHENMFWYRQDPGLGLRLIYFSYDVKMKEKGDIPEGYSVSREKKERFSLILESASTNQTSMYLCASRSGGPGTDTQYFGPGTRLTVL.